This TCR beta chain was sequenced for a study of technical replicates of blood from a few donors. The CDR3 is made up of 12 amino acids. Germline trimming cut 8 bases from V and 7 bases from J; bases unmatched to any gene: 2. Per germline, CDR1 SNHLY and CDR2 FYNNEI. Method: immunoSEQ multiplex PCR; TCRdb's copy keeps in-frame clones and lacks some. Altogether around 68,000 clones are present, under 98% being singletons, with the ten largest covering approximately 0.26%. This receptor was identified in a human donor in good health. What was sequenced was T cells isolated from PBMCs. The rearrangement uses TRBV2 and TRBJ1-2; 12 bases line up with TRBD1. The CDR3 DNA sequence: TGTGCCAGCGGGACAGGGGGCGGTGGCTACACCTTC. This gives the protein CASGTGGGGYTF.